The TCR beta chain under discussion was sequenced for a study of T cell responses to AZD1222 COVID-19 vaccine. The CDR3 contains 16 residues. Germline CDR1 reads KGHSH; CDR2 reads LQKENI. With V trimmed by 0 bases and J by 5 bases, 7 bases remained unmatched. Some clones are missing from TCRdb's copy, which holds only in-frame ones; the method was immunoSEQ multiplex PCR. Of roughly 93,000 clones detected, approximately 89% appear once; the ten largest clones hold around 2.8%. The sequence derives from an adult in good health. The sequenced sample was peripheral blood, obtained on day 0 of MenACWY control vaccination. The chain has TRBV18 and TRBJ2-7; 10 nucleotides line up with TRBD2. The CDR3 DNA follows: TGTGCCAGCTCACCACCCAACAGCGGGGGGGCTAACGAGCAGTACTTC. It yields the protein CASSPPNSGGANEQYF.